These T cell receptor beta chains were read from a single sample in a study of T cell responses to AZD1222 COVID-19 vaccine. The data were produced by immunoSEQ multiplex PCR, yet TCRdb's version contains in-frame clones alone and is incomplete. In the table there are about 100,000 clones, approximately 87% of which are singletons. Sequenced here: peripheral blood, sampled on day 0 of AZD1222 vaccination. These receptor sequences come from an adult in good health. Both conserved end residues are part of each CDR3. The order of the fields is V gene, J gene, clone size, D gene, CDR3 DNA, CDR3 protein. The D gene is left open where the match is weak. Expanded clones are given a class, and other clones once, few, many or no size at all.

v_gene: TRBV18; j_gene: TRBJ2-7; abundance: NA; d_gene: TRBD2; CDR3nt: TGTGCCAGCTCACCAAGTAGAGGACGGGGGGAAAGATCCTACGAGCAGTACTTC; CDR3aa: CASSPSRGRGERSYEQYF
v_gene: TRBV11-3; j_gene: TRBJ1-1; abundance: NA; d_gene: NA; CDR3nt: TGTGCCAGCAGCCCGACCTTTGGTGAGGGCACTGAAGCTTTCTTT; CDR3aa: CASSPTFGEGTEAFF
v_gene: TRBV6-5; j_gene: TRBJ2-7; abundance: NA; d_gene: NA; CDR3nt: TGTGCCAGCAGTCCGCGAGGGCAGGGGCTGTACGAGCAGTACTTC; CDR3aa: CASSPRGQGLYEQYF
v_gene: TRBV11-2; j_gene: TRBJ1-2; abundance: NA; d_gene: NA; CDR3nt: TGTGCCAGCAGCTTAGATCGAAGGGGGGCGTATGGCTACACCTTC; CDR3aa: CASSLDRRGAYGYTF
v_gene: TRBV5-1; j_gene: TRBJ2-4; abundance: NA; d_gene: NA; CDR3nt: TGCGCCAGCCGGGGTAAAAACATTCAGTACTTC; CDR3aa: CASRGKNIQYF
v_gene: TRBV7-9; j_gene: TRBJ1-2; abundance: NA; d_gene: NA; CDR3nt: TGTGCCAGCAGCTTTTCACAGAGCTATGGCTACACCTTC; CDR3aa: CASSFSQSYGYTF
v_gene: TRBV7-9; j_gene: TRBJ2-7; abundance: NA; d_gene: TRBD2; CDR3nt: TGTGCCAGCAGCTTACCTAGCGGGAGCGAGCAGTACTTC; CDR3aa: CASSLPSGSEQYF
v_gene: TRBV5-1; j_gene: TRBJ1-6; abundance: few; d_gene: NA; CDR3nt: TGCGCCAGCAGCCGGGGGCCCGGCTCACCCCTCCACTTT; CDR3aa: CASSRGPGSPLHF
v_gene: TRBV7-2; j_gene: TRBJ2-7; abundance: NA; d_gene: NA; CDR3nt: TGTGCCAGCAGCTTGTCTGGAGGGCCGCCCTACGAGCAGTACTTC; CDR3aa: CASSLSGGPPYEQYF
v_gene: TRBV3-1/TRBV3-2; j_gene: TRBJ1-6; abundance: once; d_gene: NA; CDR3nt: TGTGCCAGCAGCCTGATGGGATCCAGGAGGTTTTCACCCCTCCACTTT; CDR3aa: CASSLMGSRRFSPLHF
v_gene: TRBV29-1; j_gene: TRBJ1-1; abundance: NA; d_gene: TRBD1; CDR3nt: TGCAGCGTGAGTCCCGGGGACAGGCCTAACACTGAAGCTTTCTTT; CDR3aa: CSVSPGDRPNTEAFF
v_gene: TRBV5-1; j_gene: TRBJ2-3; abundance: NA; d_gene: TRBD2; CDR3nt: TGCGCCAGCAGCTTACGACTAGCGGGGTCCACAGATACGCAGTATTTT; CDR3aa: CASSLRLAGSTDTQYF
v_gene: TRBV18; j_gene: TRBJ2-2; abundance: NA; d_gene: TRBD1; CDR3nt: TGTGCCAGCTCACCCAGGGGGAGCACCGGGGAGCTGTTTTTT; CDR3aa: CASSPRGSTGELFF
v_gene: TRBV28; j_gene: TRBJ1-2; abundance: NA; d_gene: TRBD1; CDR3nt: TGTGCCAGCGAAGAACGACAGGGAGAGGGAGGCTACACCTTC; CDR3aa: CASEERQGEGGYTF
v_gene: TRBV5-1; j_gene: TRBJ1-2; abundance: once; d_gene: NA; CDR3nt: TGCGCCAGCAGCTTGGAAGGCAGTACGGGAATGGGTGGCTACACCTTC; CDR3aa: CASSLEGSTGMGGYTF
v_gene: TRBV5-1; j_gene: TRBJ2-7; abundance: NA; d_gene: TRBD1; CDR3nt: TGCGCCAGCAGCGGAGGGACAGGGGATCGTCGCGAGCAGTACTTC; CDR3aa: CASSGGTGDRREQYF
v_gene: TRBV6-1; j_gene: TRBJ1-1; abundance: NA; d_gene: TRBD1; CDR3nt: TGTGCCAGCAGTGAATTCGGGACAGCGAACACTGAAGCTTTCTTT; CDR3aa: CASSEFGTANTEAFF
v_gene: TRBV2; j_gene: TRBJ2-7; abundance: once; d_gene: NA; CDR3nt: TGTGCCAGCCGGAAGGGACCCTACGAGCAGTACTTC; CDR3aa: CASRKGPYEQYF
v_gene: TRBV5-1; j_gene: TRBJ1-1; abundance: once; d_gene: NA; CDR3nt: TGCGCCAGCAGCCTGCTGAGGATGAACACTGAAGCTTTCTTT; CDR3aa: CASSLLRMNTEAFF
v_gene: TRBV11-3; j_gene: TRBJ1-1; abundance: NA; d_gene: NA; CDR3nt: TGTGCCAGCAGCTTACAGGAACCTTTCACTGAAGCTTTCTTT; CDR3aa: CASSLQEPFTEAFF
v_gene: TRBV6-1; j_gene: TRBJ2-1; abundance: NA; d_gene: NA; CDR3nt: TGTGCCAGCAGTGGGTGGGGGCGGATGGGCAATGAGCAGTTCTTC; CDR3aa: CASSGWGRMGNEQFF
v_gene: TRBV27; j_gene: TRBJ1-2; abundance: NA; d_gene: NA; CDR3nt: TGTGCCAGCAGTTTATCGGGGGTCGGCGACTATGGCTACACCTTC; CDR3aa: CASSLSGVGDYGYTF
v_gene: TRBV7-8; j_gene: TRBJ1-5; abundance: NA; d_gene: NA; CDR3nt: TGTGCCAGCAGCTTAGCGTTTCTTCCTCCACGGACGACTAGCAATCAGCCCCAGCATTTT; CDR3aa: CASSLAFLPPRTTSNQPQHF
v_gene: TRBV18; j_gene: TRBJ1-3; abundance: few; d_gene: NA; CDR3nt: TGTGCCAGCTCACCACCCTCCGGGACCCCGGGCTCCGGCTCTGGAAACACCATATATTTT; CDR3aa: CASSPPSGTPGSGSGNTIYF
v_gene: TRBV6-4; j_gene: TRBJ2-1; abundance: NA; d_gene: TRBD2; CDR3nt: TGTGCCAGCAAGTTCGACAGCGGGAGGTCCTACAATGAGCAGTTCTTC; CDR3aa: CASKFDSGRSYNEQFF
v_gene: TRBV2; j_gene: TRBJ2-1; abundance: NA; d_gene: TRBD2; CDR3nt: TGTGCCAAAACCGGGACTAGCGGGAACCAAGTGTACAATGAGCAGTTCTTC; CDR3aa: CAKTGTSGNQVYNEQFF
v_gene: TRBV7-9; j_gene: TRBJ2-5; abundance: NA; d_gene: NA; CDR3nt: TGTGCCAGCAGCCTCAGGCGGGGAGGCGAGACCCAGTACTTC; CDR3aa: CASSLRRGGETQYF
v_gene: TRBV12-3/TRBV12-4; j_gene: TRBJ2-5; abundance: once; d_gene: NA; CDR3nt: TGTGCCAGCAGTTTGGGTGGATCCGAGACCCAGTACTTC; CDR3aa: CASSLGGSETQYF
v_gene: TRBV18; j_gene: TRBJ1-5; abundance: NA; d_gene: NA; CDR3nt: TGTGCCAGCTCTCCGGACGGGAATCAGCCCCAGCATTTT; CDR3aa: CASSPDGNQPQHF
v_gene: TRBV19; j_gene: TRBJ1-2; abundance: few; d_gene: TRBD1; CDR3nt: TGTGCCAGTGTCGACAGGGCCTATGGCTACACCTTC; CDR3aa: CASVDRAYGYTF
v_gene: TRBV2; j_gene: TRBJ2-2; abundance: NA; d_gene: NA; CDR3nt: TGTGCCAGCAGTGGGGCCCCCAAGGGGGAGCTGTTTTTT; CDR3aa: CASSGAPKGELFF
v_gene: TRBV5-4; j_gene: TRBJ1-2; abundance: NA; d_gene: NA; CDR3nt: TGTGCCAGCACCTTAGATGTCGGCTATGGCTACACCTTC; CDR3aa: CASTLDVGYGYTF
v_gene: TRBV18; j_gene: TRBJ2-1; abundance: NA; d_gene: TRBD2; CDR3nt: TGTGCCAGCTCACAGTTGCGGGGGACCAATGAGCAGTTCTTC; CDR3aa: CASSQLRGTNEQFF
v_gene: TRBV7-3; j_gene: TRBJ2-2; abundance: NA; d_gene: NA; CDR3nt: TGTGCCAGCAGCCCGGGACGGCCGCGAACCGGGGAGCTGTTTTTT; CDR3aa: CASSPGRPRTGELFF
v_gene: TRBV12-5; j_gene: TRBJ2-1; abundance: NA; d_gene: NA; CDR3nt: TGTGCTAGTGGTTTCGGCAATGAGCAGTTCTTC; CDR3aa: CASGFGNEQFF
v_gene: TRBV7-2; j_gene: TRBJ1-5; abundance: NA; d_gene: TRBD1; CDR3nt: TGTGCCAGCAGCTTATCAGGACAGGGCGTCAATCAGCCCCAGCATTTT; CDR3aa: CASSLSGQGVNQPQHF
v_gene: TRBV30; j_gene: TRBJ1-5; abundance: NA; d_gene: NA; CDR3nt: TGTGCCTGGAGTCCCCCCGACGGCTATAGCAATCAGCCCCAGCATTTT; CDR3aa: CAWSPPDGYSNQPQHF
v_gene: TRBV21-1; j_gene: TRBJ2-1; abundance: NA; d_gene: NA; CDR3nt: TGTGCCAGCAGCAGACAAAAGATGGCGGGGGGGCAGATGCATGAGCAGTTCTTC; CDR3aa: CASSRQKMAGGQMHEQFF
v_gene: TRBV5-1; j_gene: TRBJ2-3; abundance: NA; d_gene: NA; CDR3nt: TGCGCCAGCAGCATGGACGGCACAGATACGCAGTATTTT; CDR3aa: CASSMDGTDTQYF